These 7 T cell receptor beta chains came from one sample sequenced in a study of identical twins. TCRdb re-called the 5' RACE reads through MiXCR, storing one row per CDR3 protein. This sample has about 220,000 distinct CDR3 sequences; over 8% occur once, and the top ten carry around 5.1%. Sample: memory (CD45RO+) T cells sorted from blood. Source of these receptors: a woman aged 18-29 years in good health.

In its sample, this clonotype was seen a few times. V and J are TRBV15 and TRBJ2-7; possible D gene TRBD1, 6 bases. The CDR3 is 12 residues long. Germline loops: CDR1 LNHNV, CDR2 YYDKDF (reference sequence). The ends were cut back, 2 bases at V and 10 bases at J, with 12 bases in the middle. The DNA of the CDR3 is TGTGCCACCAGCAGACAGGCCGGGACACAGTACTTC. Protein sequence: CATSRQAGTQYF.

This clonotype was observed at least ten times. This rearrangement joins TRBV7-9 to TRBJ2-3; 10 nucleotides match TRBD2. Germline V lookup: CDR1 SEHNR, CDR2 FQNEAQ (reference sequence). Losses at the gene ends were 4 bases for V and 4 bases for J; bases not matched to a gene: 8. This CDR3 is built from 16 residues. This CDR3 is CASSYLAGVIPDTQYF. In nucleotides, the CDR3 is TGTGCCAGCAGCTATCTAGCGGGAGTGATCCCAGATACGCAGTATTTT.

This clonotype was picked up many times. The chain couples TRBV20-1 to TRBJ2-7; D unclear. Germline assignment: CDR1 DFQATT and CDR2 SNEGSKA (reference sequence). Trimming cost V 6 bases and J 2 bases, with 11 bases left between them. The length of the CDR3 is 12 residues. The CDR3 protein is CSAWVSTYEQYF. In DNA form, the CDR3 reads TGCAGTGCATGGGTATCCACCTACGAGCAGTACTTC.

The rearrangement uses TRBV7-2 and TRBJ1-5; the D gene is possibly TRBD1 (5 bases). Germline V CDR1 and CDR2: SGHTA, FQGNSA. With 2 bases removed from V and 6 bases from J, the gap between germline ends came to 14 bases. The CDR3 is 15 residues long. CDR3 in amino acids: CASSLLVLGGQPQHF. The CDR3 bases are TGTGCCAGCAGCTTACTAGTTTTGGGGGGTCAGCCCCAGCATTTT.

The chain joins TRBV24-1 to TRBJ2-3; TRBD1 matches 10 bases. The J segment lost 6 bases and the V segment lost 4 bases, leaving 9 bases of the junction unmatched. Germline CDR1 and CDR2: KGHDR and SFDVKD. The length of the CDR3 is 16 residues. CDR3 in amino acids: CATSDALGQGMDTQYF. In DNA form, the CDR3 reads TGTGCCACCAGTGACGCCTTGGGACAGGGGATGGATACGCAGTATTTT.

This clonotype was counted between two and nine times. The gene calls are TRBV5-6 and TRBJ1-6; 9 bases line up with TRBD1. This CDR3 is built from 16 residues. The ends lost 4 bases at V and 9 bases at J; junction bases unmatched: 11. Germline V gives CDR1 SGHDT, CDR2 YYEEEE. In DNA form, the CDR3 reads TGTGCCAGCAGCACCACCGGGACAGGGATCGCTTCACCCCTCCACTTT. This translates into CASSTTGTGIASPLHF.

The chain carries TRBV20-1 and TRBJ1-1; D remains unclear. Trimming pared 6 bases from V and 3 bases from J, leaving 14 bases between. Germline assignment: CDR1 DFQATT and CDR2 SNEGSKA (reference sequence). The CDR3 is 13 residues long. Here the CDR3 reads CSASARRYTEAFF. In DNA, the CDR3 is TGCAGTGCGTCCGCCAGGAGGTACACTGAAGCTTTCTTT.